This passage covers 23 T cell receptor beta chains from one sample sequenced in a study of CD8 T cells in Susac syndrome. When the RNA was reverse transcribed, random hexamers were used with an input of roughly 0.45 to 1 ug. TCRdb processed the immunoSEQ multiplex PCR reads anew with MiXCR; each CDR3 protein has one entry. The table includes more than 250,000 distinct CDR3 sequences, about 91% detected once. Input material: CD4+ T cells from PBMCs. These receptors all stem from a human donor with multiple sclerosis.

The gene calls are TRBV12-3 or TRBV12-4 and TRBJ2-3; tentatively, D is TRBD1 (5 bases). V was pared by 2 bases and J by 6 bases, with 12 bases between. The length of the CDR3 is 14 residues. The CDR3 coding sequence is TGTGCCAGCAGTTTAAACAGGCCCTGGGATACGCAGTATTTT. This codes for CASSLNRPWDTQYF.

CDR3 sequence reads: CASNRGFAREGRNTEAFF. For the CDR3, the DNA is TGTGCCAGCAACAGAGGGTTTGCCAGGGAGGGTCGGAACACTGAAGCTTTCTTT. The V and J genes are TRBV6-1 and TRBJ1-1, with D perhaps matching TRBD1 (5 bases). Looked up from germline, CDR1 is MNHNS and CDR2 is SASEGT. This CDR3 has 18 amino acids. V lost 7 bases and J 1 base, leaving 25 bases between the germline ends.

The genes are TRBV20-1 and TRBJ1-1; D is perhaps TRBD1 (5 bases). CDR3 length: 15 residues. The germline V gene has CDR1 DFQATT and CDR2 SNEGSKA (reference sequence). Trimming took 6 bases from V and 2 from J, leaving 19 bases between them. CDR3: CSAPLGPQGNTEAFF. The CDR3 nucleotides are TGCAGTGCCCCACTGGGGCCTCAAGGAAACACTGAAGCTTTCTTT.

This chain connects TRBV5-1 to TRBJ1-3; unclear D gene. Germline-derived CDR1 and CDR2 are SGHRS and YFSETQ. Trimming shortened V by 0 bases and J by 1 base, and 8 bases separated the two germline ends. The CDR3 is made up of 15 amino acids. The CDR3 spells CASSLDTGSGNTIYF. The CDR3 coding sequence is TGCGCCAGCAGCTTGGATACCGGATCTGGAAACACCATATATTTT.

Notes on this clonotype: At one of its ends the junction is not consistent with the germline gene, which may arise from a read error. The V call is TRBV28, the J call TRBJ2-7, with 8 bases identical to TRBD1. The CDR3 totals 14 residues. Per the germline V gene, CDR1 is MDHEN and CDR2 is SYDVKM. CDR3 sequence (DNA): TGTGCCAGCAGTTCTCCGGGACAGGAGTTACGTTTTCACTTC. It encodes CASSSPGQELRFHF. The whole variable domain, remainder taken from reference TRBV28 and TRBJ2-7, is DVKVTQSSRYLVKRTGEKVFLECVQDMDHENMFWYRQDPGLGLRLIYFSYDVKMKEKGDIPEGYSVSREKKERFSLILESASTNQTSMYLCASSSPGQELRFHFGPGTRLTVT.

V usage is TRBV18 and J usage is TRBJ2-7; possibly TRBD1 for D (6 bases). V lost 1 base and J 0 bases, leaving 16 bases between the germline ends. Germline V CDR1 and CDR2: KGHSH, LQKENI. The CDR3 has 17 amino acids. The CDR3 is CASSPLPGPGHSYEQYF. CDR3 in DNA: TGTGCCAGCTCACCACTACCTGGACCGGGACACTCCTACGAGCAGTACTTC.

This clonotype occurred once. V gene TRBV19 combines with J gene TRBJ1-3, with D uncertain. Germline CDR1 reads LNHDA; CDR2 reads SQIVND (reference sequence). Trimming removed 6 bases from V and 0 bases from J, with 9 bases in between. The CDR3 runs 14 residues. The CDR3, as DNA: TGTGCCAGTAGCCTCAGACACTCTGGAAACACCATATATTTT. The encoded protein is CASSLRHSGNTIYF.

This clonotype was observed a single time. The rearrangement joins TRBV20-1 to TRBJ2-7; D might be TRBD2 (6 bases). The V end lost 7 bases, the J end lost 0 bases, and 13 bases lay between the germline ends. Germline loops: CDR1 DFQATT, CDR2 SNEGSKA (reference sequence). The CDR3 sequence is 13 residues long. CDR3 sequence: CSVTSGSSYEQYF. The CDR3, as DNA: TGCAGTGTTACGTCCGGGAGCTCCTACGAGCAGTACTTC.

The chain links TRBV15 to TRBJ2-1; 9 positions agree with TRBD1. Per germline, CDR1 LNHNV and CDR2 YYDKDF (reference sequence). The ends lost 1 base at V and 6 bases at J; junction bases unmatched: 13. The CDR3 contains 18 residues. The CDR3 loop reads CATSRVYMGQGRTNEQFF. The CDR3 DNA is TGTGCCACCAGCAGAGTCTACATGGGACAGGGTAGGACCAATGAGCAGTTCTTC.

The chain combines TRBV10-3 with TRBJ2-2; D gene unclear. V lost 5 bases, J lost 3 bases, and 7 bases lay in between. Germline loops: CDR1 ENHRY, CDR2 SYGVKD. The CDR3 has 13 amino acids. The CDR3, as DNA: TGTGCCATCAGTCACGCCGACACCGGGGAGCTGTTTTTT. Translating it yields CAISHADTGELFF.

The V and J genes are TRBV27 and TRBJ2-7, with unresolved D. V lost 1 base and J lost 3, with 13 bases in between. CDR1 is MNHEY, CDR2 SMNVEV, per germline (reference sequence). The CDR3 totals 15 residues. The CDR3 loop is CASSLFGQTHYEQYF. CDR3 sequence (DNA): TGTGCCAGCAGTTTATTCGGGCAGACCCACTACGAGCAGTACTTC.

The gene calls are TRBV2 and TRBJ2-3; unclear D gene. V was trimmed by 7 bases and J by 1 base, leaving 12 bases between them. The CDR3 spans 14 residues. In germline, CDR1 is SNHLY, CDR2 FYNNEI. The CDR3 nucleotides read TGTGCCAGCAACTCAGCGCGCGGCACAGATACGCAGTATTTT. Protein sequence: CASNSARGTDTQYF.

The chain links TRBV18 to TRBJ1-5; TRBD1 matches at 9 bases. The length of the CDR3 is 17 residues. Germline V gene sequence: CDR1 KGHSH, CDR2 LQKENI. With V trimmed by 0 bases and J by 0 bases, 3 bases remained unmatched. The CDR3 bases are TGTGCCAGCTCACCACCAGGGACAGGGTATAGCAATCAGCCCCAGCATTTT. Its translation: CASSPPGTGYSNQPQHF.

The chain combines TRBV30 with TRBJ2-1; either TRBD1 or TRBD2 may fit D (6 bases each). The germline V gene has CDR1 GTSNPN and CDR2 SVGIG (reference sequence). Trimming pared 2 bases from V and 4 bases from J, leaving 15 bases between. The CDR3 extends over 15 amino acids. For the CDR3, the DNA is TGTGCCTGGAGTCGGGGGCTGACCGGGTACAATGAGCAGTTCTTC. Translated, it gives CAWSRGLTGYNEQFF.

This clonotype has only one observation. This chain connects TRBV10-3 to TRBJ2-7; TRBD2 might be the D (7 bases). Trimming took 3 bases from V and 2 from J, leaving 14 bases between them. CDR3 length: 15 amino acids. Germline CDR1 and CDR2: ENHRY and SYGVKD. The CDR3 DNA reads as TGTGCCATCAGTGATACATTGGGGGGGCCCTACGAGCAGTACTTC. It specifies CAISDTLGGPYEQYF.

In this sample, this clonotype turned up once. The chain uses TRBV2 and TRBJ1-2; 7 nucleotides match TRBD1. The germline V gene encodes CDR1 SNHLY and CDR2 FYNNEI. The CDR3 sequence is 14 residues long. The ends lost 8 bases at V and 8 bases at J; junction bases unmatched: 14. CDR3 nucleotides: TGTGCCAGCCGTTCATTCCGGGACAGAGACGGCTACACCTTC. It translates to CASRSFRDRDGYTF.

The J gene is TRBJ2-7, the V gene TRBV7-2, with a weak D call TRBD2 (6 bases). Trimming cost V 5 bases and J 0 bases, with 14 bases left between them. Germline CDR1 is SGHTA and CDR2 is FQGNSA. This CDR3 spans 15 amino acids. As DNA, the CDR3 is TGTGCCAGCAGCCAAGGCGGGGCCAACTCCTACGAGCAGTACTTC. Protein sequence: CASSQGGANSYEQYF.

This chain uses TRBV3-1 with TRBJ2-7; the match to TRBD2 covers 8 bases. J gave up 2 bases and V 4 bases, and 7 bases lay outside the gene matches. The CDR3 loop spans 15 amino acids. Germline loops: CDR1 LGHDT, CDR2 YNNKEL (reference sequence). The CDR3 spells CASSPRGGKAYEQYF. The CDR3 DNA is TGTGCCAGCAGCCCCCGGGGGGGGAAGGCCTACGAGCAGTACTTC.

The J gene is TRBJ1-5, the V gene TRBV3-1, with a tentative D call TRBD1 (6 bases). CDR1 and CDR2 from the germline V gene are LGHDT and YNNKEL (reference sequence). V lost 2 bases to trimming and J lost 7 bases, with 12 bases between them. The CDR3 totals 14 residues. CDR3 region: CASSQLTGGQPQHF. The CDR3 nucleotides are TGTGCCAGCAGCCAACTGACAGGAGGACAGCCCCAGCATTTT.

This rearrangement joins TRBV14 to TRBJ2-1; D might be TRBD1 (5 bases). The germline V and J ends were trimmed by 0 bases and 0 bases, with 12 bases remaining between them. The CDR3 has 17 amino acids. Germline CDR1 and CDR2: SGHDN and FVKESK. CDR3 region: CASSQDRVPSSYNEQFF. The CDR3 DNA sequence: TGTGCCAGCAGCCAAGACAGGGTCCCCAGCTCCTACAATGAGCAGTTCTTC.

The V gene is TRBV3-1, the J gene TRBJ1-1; 8 nucleotides match TRBD1. The CDR3 covers 14 residues. From germline, CDR1 is LGHDT and CDR2 YNNKEL (reference sequence). Germline trimming cut 2 bases from V and 4 bases from J; bases unmatched to any gene: 3. The CDR3 reads CASSQITGGTEAFF. The CDR3 DNA is TGTGCCAGCAGCCAAATAACAGGGGGCACTGAAGCTTTCTTT. Based on the CDR3 plus reference TRBV3-1 and TRBJ1-1, the full variable domain is DTAVSQTPKYLVTQMGNDKSIKCEQNLGHDTMYWYKQDSKKFLKIMFSYNNKELIINETVPNRFSPKSPDKAHLNLHINSLELGDSAVYFCASSQITGGTEAFFGQGTRLTVV.

A single count supports this clonotype. V is TRBV15 and J is TRBJ2-3; D might be TRBD2 (5 bases). This CDR3 has 13 amino acids. Germline assignment: CDR1 LNHNV and CDR2 YYDKDF (reference sequence). Trimming stripped 4 bases from V and 3 bases from J, with 8 bases between. In nucleotides, the CDR3 is TGTGCCACCAGCACCCGAGGGACAGATACGCAGTATTTT. Translating it yields CATSTRGTDTQYF.

A single count supports this clonotype. V gene TRBV7-2 combines with J gene TRBJ2-3, with D unclear. Germline V gene sequence: CDR1 SGHTA, CDR2 FQGNSA. The V end was cut by 5 bases, the J end by 5 bases, with 14 bases between. The CDR3 contains 14 residues. The CDR3 region has the DNA TGTGCCAGCAGCCTCCTTACCAAAGGAGATACGCAGTATTTT. It is translated as CASSLLTKGDTQYF.